These T cell receptor beta chains were read from a single sample in a study of beta chain features in type 1 diabetes. Assay: immunoSEQ multiplex PCR; the TCRdb copy retains only in-frame clones and omits some. Of over 650,000 clones in the sample, roughly an eighth were seen once. Sample: naive CD4+ T cells from blood. These receptors originate from a man aged 18 to 30 with type 1 diabetes. CDR3s include the opening cysteine and the closing phenylalanine or tryptophan. A D gene is named only where the DNA matches it firmly. Clone size is not always given. Where it is, it says once, few, many or a class for expanded clones.

cdr3_nt,cdr3_aa,clone_size,d_call,v_call,j_call
TGTGCCAGCAGCACAGGACAAGCCAATCAGCCCCAGCATTTT,CASSTGQANQPQHF,.,.,TRBV5-6,TRBJ1-5
TGTGCCAGCAGTCCAGGACAGGGGAATACGCAGTATTTT,CASSPGQGNTQYF,few,TRBD1,TRBV28,TRBJ2-3
TGTGCCAGCAGTTATCCTGGTGGGACAGTTGGAAACACCATATATTTT,CASSYPGGTVGNTIYF,.,TRBD1,TRBV28,TRBJ1-3
TGTGCCAGCAGTGTTTTGACAGGGTGGAATGAAAAACTGTTTTTT,CASSVLTGWNEKLFF,few,TRBD1,TRBV25-1,TRBJ1-4
TGTGCCAGCAGCTTACGGACTCAACTCCCGGGCCACAATGAGCAGTTCTTC,CASSLRTQLPGHNEQFF,few,.,TRBV7-9,TRBJ2-1
TGTGCCAGCAGCTCTCCTGGACTAGCGGGAGAAAGGGAGCAGTACTTC,CASSSPGLAGEREQYF,few,TRBD2,TRBV7-2,TRBJ2-7
TGTGCCAGCTCACCGTCCAGGGAGGATGGCTACACCTTC,CASSPSREDGYTF,few,.,TRBV18,TRBJ1-2
TGTGCCAGCAGCTTACGAAATACTCTACTGCGTACTGAAGCTTTCTTT,CASSLRNTLLRTEAFF,few,.,TRBV13,TRBJ1-1
TGTGCCAGCAGGACCGCCGGGGGCAGTTCGGACTATGGCTACACCTTC,CASRTAGGSSDYGYTF,few,.,TRBV28,TRBJ1-2
TGTGCCAGCTCACCTTCAGGGTCCCAAGAGACCCAGTACTTC,CASSPSGSQETQYF,once,.,TRBV18,TRBJ2-5